Sequencing of this TCR beta chain was carried out in a study of CXCR3-negative and CXCR3-positive naive CD8 T cells. Overall study results and limits: Both naive subsets carried similar amounts of surface CD5, so TCR strength was inferred from TRB CDR3 properties. The study found comparably high diversity in both naive subsets and much lower diversity in memory CD8+ cells. After cryopreservation, expression of CXCR3 was partially reduced, and most assays were run with fresh PBMCs.

Comments on this clonotype: The antigen is not known.

cDNA libraries for TRB were generated by 5' RACE incorporating UMI labels. TCRdb re-called the 5' RACE reads; every CDR3 protein appears as one record, without DNA. This sample's table reports 70,000 to 95,000 distinct CDR3 sequences. At approximately 300,000 cells each, triplicate sorts were carried out for each CD8+ T cell subset. The sequence was collected from a human donor in good health. Some clones in this sample may be carry-over from other donors' samples. Source material: naive CXCR3- CD8+ T cells from blood. Subset in this sample: CD45RO-CCR7+CD27+CD95- naive CD8+ T cells lacking CXCR3 (TNR3-).

CDR3 loop: CASSPPAGVTHEQFF. The chain combines TRBV5-1 with TRBJ2-1; TCRdb picks TRBD2, but there is no DNA to check that call. The CDR3 runs 15 residues. CDR1 SGHRS and CDR2 YFSETQ come from the germline V gene.